One sample yielded the 23 T cell receptor beta chains listed below, sequenced in a study of T cell responses to AZD1222 COVID-19 vaccine. The method was immunoSEQ multiplex PCR; TCRdb's version includes in-frame clones alone and lacks a portion of them. Here the sample spans 130,000 or so clones, 90% to 95% being singletons. Sequencing was performed on peripheral blood, taken on day 0 of AZD1222 vaccination. All receptors come from an adult in good health.

The rearrangement uses TRBV6-5 and TRBJ2-1; 10 bases match TRBD2. Germline lookup yields CDR1 MNHEY and CDR2 SVGAGI. V was pared by 5 bases and J by 8 bases, with 6 bases of the junction left unmatched. The CDR3 is made up of 14 amino acids. The chain's CDR3 is CASSLAGDNDEQFF. The CDR3 DNA is TGTGCCAGCAGTCTAGCGGGAGACAACGATGAGCAGTTCTTC.

The J gene is TRBJ1-5, the V gene TRBV5-1; D remains ambiguous. CDR1 and CDR2 from the germline V gene are SGHRS and YFSETQ. Trimming cost V 0 bases and J 6 bases, with 10 bases left between them. The CDR3 has 14 amino acids. The CDR3: CASSLGGKGQPQHF. In DNA, the CDR3 is TGCGCCAGCAGCTTGGGAGGGAAAGGTCAGCCCCAGCATTTT. Together with reference TRBV5-1 and TRBJ1-5, the CDR3 gives the full variable domain: KAGVTQTPRYLIKTRGQQVTLSCSPISGHRSVSWYQQTPGQGLQFLFEYFSETQRNKGNFPGRFSGRQFSNSRSEMNVSTLELGDSALYLCASSLGGKGQPQHFGDGTRLSIL.

This chain connects TRBV7-9 to TRBJ2-1; 7 positions agree with TRBD2. The CDR3 extends over 16 amino acids. Unmatched junction bases numbered 8, after V lost 6 bases and J lost 0 bases. Germline CDR1 is SEHNR and CDR2 is FQNEAQ (reference sequence). Written as DNA, the CDR3 is TGTGCCAGCAGTCGGGGAGGGGCGAGCTCCTACAATGAGCAGTTCTTC. This gives the protein CASSRGGASSYNEQFF.

DNA of the CDR3: TGTGCTAGTGGTACATCTCAGGTCTACACCTTC. This encodes CASGTSQVYTF. V and J are TRBV12-5 and TRBJ1-2; D remains unclear. The CDR3 has 11 residues. Trimming cost V 5 bases and J 10 bases, with 11 bases left between them. Germline CDR1 LGHNT, CDR2 FRNRAP.

This chain joins TRBV24-1 and TRBJ2-3; D may be TRBD1 or TRBD2 (6 bases each). This CDR3 comprises 16 residues. CDR1 is KGHDR, CDR2 SFDVKD, per germline. V lost 4 bases to trimming and J lost 1 base, with 14 bases between them. The CDR3, as DNA: TGTGCCACCAGTGACTCCAACAGGGAGGGCACAGATACGCAGTATTTT. Translation: CATSDSNREGTDTQYF.

The rearrangement joins TRBV28 to TRBJ1-1, with no clear D. CDR3 length: 13 amino acids. Germline loops: CDR1 MDHEN, CDR2 SYDVKM. V was shortened by 2 bases and J by 0 bases, with 4 bases between the two germline ends. CDR3 DNA: TGTGCCAGCAGTTTAGGGTTGAACACTGAAGCTTTCTTT. Protein product: CASSLGLNTEAFF.

This clone was detected only a few times. DNA of the CDR3: TGCGCCAGCAGCTACGTGGACGGGACCAACACTGAAGCTTTCTTT. Translated, it gives CASSYVDGTNTEAFF. The chain uses TRBV5-1 and TRBJ1-1; TRBD1 is a possible D gene (5 bases). Per germline, CDR1 SGHRS and CDR2 YFSETQ. V was pared by 3 bases and J by 2 bases, with 14 bases between. The CDR3 loop spans 15 amino acids. Complete variable domain (other parts from reference TRBV5-1 and TRBJ1-1): KAGVTQTPRYLIKTRGQQVTLSCSPISGHRSVSWYQQTPGQGLQFLFEYFSETQRNKGNFPGRFSGRQFSNSRSEMNVSTLELGDSALYLCASSYVDGTNTEAFFGQGTRLTVV.

V and J are TRBV29-1 and TRBJ1-2, with D possibly TRBD1 on 5 matching bases. V lost 1 base and J 2 bases, leaving 11 bases between the germline ends. The V gene's germline CDR1 is SQVTM and CDR2 ANQGSEA. This CDR3 region has 14 residues. The CDR3: CSVEGQWGNYGYTF. The CDR3 bases are TGCAGCGTTGAAGGACAGTGGGGCAACTATGGCTACACCTTC. The entire variable domain, with the rest obtained from reference TRBV29-1 and TRBJ1-2, is as follows: SAVISQKPSRDICQRGTSLTIQCQVDSQVTMMFWYRQQPGQSLTLIATANQGSEATYESGFVIDKFPISRPNLTFSTLTVSNMSPEDSSIYLCSVEGQWGNYGYTFGSGTRLTVV.

The chain links TRBV2 to TRBJ2-7, with D tentatively TRBD2 (7 bases). V gave up 4 bases and J gave up 2 bases, with 12 bases separating them. In germline, CDR1 is SNHLY, CDR2 FYNNEI. This CDR3 has 14 residues. The CDR3 DNA reads as TGTGCCAGCAGTGGGCGCGGGGGCACCTACGAGCAGTACTTC. It yields the protein CASSGRGGTYEQYF.

The rearrangement joins TRBV14 to TRBJ1-2; 10 bases match TRBD1. CDR1 and CDR2 from the germline V gene are SGHDN and FVKESK. V lost 0 bases to trimming and J lost 7 bases; unmatched junction nucleotides: 5. The CDR3 is made up of 15 amino acids. The DNA for the CDR3 is TGTGCCAGCAGCCAAGATAGGACAGGGGGAGGTGGCTACACCTTC. Amino acid sequence: CASSQDRTGGGGYTF.

The rearrangement uses TRBV28 and TRBJ1-2, with TRBD1 matching over 8 bases. The CDR3 totals 13 residues. With 6 bases clipped from V and 3 bases from J, the junction kept 3 bases outside the gene matches. Per germline, CDR1 MDHEN and CDR2 SYDVKM. CDR3 residues: CASSSTGDYGYTF. Written as DNA, the CDR3 is TGTGCCAGCAGCTCGACAGGGGACTATGGCTACACCTTC.

This sequence joins TRBV2 and TRBJ1-3, with unresolved D. The CDR3 length is 16 residues. With 6 bases removed from V and 0 bases from J, the gap between germline ends came to 15 bases. Looked up from germline, CDR1 is SNHLY and CDR2 is FYNNEI. CDR3 sequence: CASSLIGRFSGNTIYF. In nucleotides, the CDR3 is TGTGCCAGCAGCCTCATCGGAAGATTCTCTGGAAACACCATATATTTT.

The genes are TRBV7-7 and TRBJ2-7; D is possibly TRBD1 or TRBD2 (6 bases each). The CDR3 consists of 15 residues. Trimming pared 0 bases from V and 5 bases from J, leaving 14 bases between. CDR1 SSHAT and CDR2 FNYEAQ come from the germline V gene (reference sequence). CDR3 amino acids: CASSLASGGVDEQYF. In nucleotides, the CDR3 is TGTGCCAGCAGCTTAGCGTCCGGGGGCGTCGACGAGCAGTACTTC.

The rearrangement uses TRBV13 and TRBJ1-4; D remains ambiguous. The CDR3 has 17 residues. Germline V gene lookup returns CDR1 PRHDT and CDR2 FYEKMQ (reference sequence). V shed 1 base and J shed 4 bases, with 16 bases lying between them. CDR3 amino acids: CASSLVTPLGSNEKLFF. The CDR3 nucleotides read TGTGCCAGCAGCTTAGTAACCCCACTTGGGAGTAATGAAAAACTGTTTTTT.

The chain has TRBV21-1 and TRBJ1-5. TRBV21-1 is annotated as a pseudogene. The CDR3 spans 16 residues. CDR3 coding DNA: TGTGCCAGCAGCAAAGGCGGGGGGAATAGCAATCAGCCCCAGCATTTT. Protein product: CASSKGGGNSNQPQHF.

The chain uses TRBV28 and TRBJ1-1; D possibly corresponds to TRBD1 (5 bases). The CDR3 runs 14 residues. The V and J ends lost 6 bases and 0 bases respectively, with 11 bases between them. CDR1 is MDHEN and CDR2 is SYDVKM in the germline V gene. The CDR3: CASRSDSLNTEAFF. The CDR3 DNA reads as TGTGCCAGCAGGTCAGACAGCTTGAACACTGAAGCTTTCTTT.

This chain links TRBV3-1 (or the pseudogene TRBV3-2) with TRBJ1-6; 7 bases are shared with TRBD1. This CDR3 is built from 15 residues. With 6 bases clipped from V and 7 bases from J, the junction kept 9 bases outside the gene matches. Germline V CDR1 and CDR2: LGHDT, YNNKEL (reference sequence). The CDR3 nucleotides read TGTGCCAGCAGTTCGACAGGGATGAAGAATTCACCCCTCCACTTT. It yields the protein CASSSTGMKNSPLHF.

The V gene is TRBV7-9, the J gene TRBJ1-4; maybe TRBD1 (6 bases). The CDR3 is made up of 14 amino acids. V lost 2 bases and J lost 3, with 7 bases in between. Germline V gene data show CDR1 as SEHNR and CDR2 as FQNEAQ (reference sequence). CDR3 nucleotide sequence: TGTGCCAGCAGCTTACGACAGGCTAATGAAAAACTGTTTTTT. Its translation is CASSLRQANEKLFF.

This chain links TRBV11-2 with TRBJ2-4, with D perhaps matching TRBD1 or TRBD2 (5 bases each). V was shortened by 5 bases and J by 0 bases, with 14 bases between the two germline ends. This CDR3 is 16 amino acids long. Germline lookup yields CDR1 SGHAT and CDR2 FQNNGV. Written as DNA, the CDR3 is TGTGCCAGCAGCCGTTGGGACCCGGTAGCCAAAAACATTCAGTACTTC. This codes for CASSRWDPVAKNIQYF.

V and J are TRBV3-1 (or the pseudogene TRBV3-2) and TRBJ2-5; 14 nucleotides agree with TRBD2. V gave up 1 base and J gave up 1 base; unmatched junction bases: 5. This CDR3 contains 18 residues. Germline-derived CDR1 and CDR2 are LGHDT and YNNKEL (reference sequence). CDR3 loop: CASSQVSGLAGGQETQYF. CDR3 DNA: TGTGCCAGCAGCCAAGTGTCTGGACTAGCGGGAGGCCAAGAGACCCAGTACTTC.

The rearrangement links TRBV20-1 to TRBJ2-1; a weak D match, TRBD1 (6 bases). This CDR3 spans 13 amino acids. V was shortened by 3 bases and J by 6 bases, with 12 bases between the two germline ends. Germline lookup yields CDR1 DFQATT and CDR2 SNEGSKA (reference sequence). Written as DNA, the CDR3 is TGCAGTGCTAGTGAGGGGGACCGCAATGAGCAGTTCTTC. Translation: CSASEGDRNEQFF.

The V call is TRBV16, the J call TRBJ1-6; D remains unclear. The CDR3 contains 17 residues. Germline lookup yields CDR1 KGHSY and CDR2 FQNENV. Trimming removed 0 bases at V and 5 bases at J, with 14 bases between. The CDR3 DNA is TGTGCCAGCAGCCAATCAGGATTCGGCACCAATAATTCACCCCTCCACTTT. Amino acid sequence: CASSQSGFGTNNSPLHF.

V gene TRBV10-3 combines with J gene TRBJ1-5; no reliable D call. Germline loops: CDR1 ENHRY, CDR2 SYGVKD. This CDR3 is 13 amino acids long. Trimming took off 6 bases at V and 3 bases at J, with 9 bases between the two ends. The CDR3 loop reads CAISDNSNQPQHF. The CDR3 nucleotides are TGTGCCATCAGCGACAACTCCAATCAGCCCCAGCATTTT.